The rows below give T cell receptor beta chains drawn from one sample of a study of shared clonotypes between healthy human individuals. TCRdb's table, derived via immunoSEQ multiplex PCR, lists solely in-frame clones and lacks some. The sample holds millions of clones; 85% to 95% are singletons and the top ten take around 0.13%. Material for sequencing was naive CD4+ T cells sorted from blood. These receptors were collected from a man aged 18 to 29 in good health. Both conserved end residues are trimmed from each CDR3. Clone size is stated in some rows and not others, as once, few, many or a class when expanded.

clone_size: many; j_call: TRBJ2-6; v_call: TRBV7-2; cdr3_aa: ASSSGANVLT
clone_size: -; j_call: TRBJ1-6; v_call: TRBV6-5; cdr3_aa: ASSYEDRMSSPLH
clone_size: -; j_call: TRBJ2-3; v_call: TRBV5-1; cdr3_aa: ASSLDPARETDTQY
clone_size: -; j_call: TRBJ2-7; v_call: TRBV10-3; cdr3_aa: ANAAGEGDEQY
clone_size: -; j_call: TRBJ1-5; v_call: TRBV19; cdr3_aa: ASSRSQGAYDQPQH
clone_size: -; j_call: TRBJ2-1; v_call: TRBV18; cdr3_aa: ASSPPSEGVGNEQF
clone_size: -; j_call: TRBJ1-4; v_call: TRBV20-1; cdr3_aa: RAAGAEKLF
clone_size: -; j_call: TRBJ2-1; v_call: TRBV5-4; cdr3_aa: ASSLPAGGGNEQF
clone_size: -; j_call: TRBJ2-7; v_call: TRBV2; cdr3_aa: ASSEVRGNEQY
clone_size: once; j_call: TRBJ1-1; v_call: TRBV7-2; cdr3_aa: ASSPQRGDTEAF
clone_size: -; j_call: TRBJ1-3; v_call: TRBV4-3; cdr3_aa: ASSQAIGDSGNTIY
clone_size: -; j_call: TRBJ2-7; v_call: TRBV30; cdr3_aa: AWRARRSYEQY
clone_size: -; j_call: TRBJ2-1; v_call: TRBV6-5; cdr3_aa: ASSTPSGSSNEQF
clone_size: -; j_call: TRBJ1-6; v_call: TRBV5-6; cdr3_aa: ASSLEGAGSYNSPLH
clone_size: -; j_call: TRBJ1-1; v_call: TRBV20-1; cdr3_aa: SARHNTEAF
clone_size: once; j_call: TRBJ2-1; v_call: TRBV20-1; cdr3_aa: SAGHNEQF
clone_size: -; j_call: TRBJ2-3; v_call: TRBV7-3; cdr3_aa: ASSSPETRADTQY
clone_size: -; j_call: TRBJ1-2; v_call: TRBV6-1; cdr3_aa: ASSEIGTGPNYGYT
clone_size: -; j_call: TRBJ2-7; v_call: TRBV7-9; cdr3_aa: ASSADTYTYEQY
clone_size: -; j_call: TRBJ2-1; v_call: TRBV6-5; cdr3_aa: ASSLRESSEQF
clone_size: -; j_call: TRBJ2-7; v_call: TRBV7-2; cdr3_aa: ASSLALAGGPGEQY
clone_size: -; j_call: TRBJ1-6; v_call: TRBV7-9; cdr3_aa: ASSATENSPLH
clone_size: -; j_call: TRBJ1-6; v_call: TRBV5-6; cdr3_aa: ASSTGRGSYNSPLH
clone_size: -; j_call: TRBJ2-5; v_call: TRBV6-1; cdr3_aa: ASSEGGWGTQY
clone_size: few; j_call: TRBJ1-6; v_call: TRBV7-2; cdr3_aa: ASSLLGGNSPLH
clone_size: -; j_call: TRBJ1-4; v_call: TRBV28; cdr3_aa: ASSPGWEKLF
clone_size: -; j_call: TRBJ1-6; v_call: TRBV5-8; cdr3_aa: ASSFRHKGDRLNSPLH
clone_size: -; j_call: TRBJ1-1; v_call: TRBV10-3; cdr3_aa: AISEYTANTEAF
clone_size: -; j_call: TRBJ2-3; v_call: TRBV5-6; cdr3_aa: ASSLVGGVPTDTQY
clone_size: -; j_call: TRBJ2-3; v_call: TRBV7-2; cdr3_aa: ASSSGLEGVDTQY
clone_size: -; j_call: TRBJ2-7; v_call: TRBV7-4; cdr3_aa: ASSPGTDDSYEQY
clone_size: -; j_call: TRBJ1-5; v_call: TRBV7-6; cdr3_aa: ASSSYSNQPQH
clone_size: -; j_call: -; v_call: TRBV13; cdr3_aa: ASSISGSYEQY
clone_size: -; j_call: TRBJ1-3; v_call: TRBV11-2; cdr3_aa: ASSLGGRVGGNTIY
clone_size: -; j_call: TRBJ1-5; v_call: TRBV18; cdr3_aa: ASSGGNQPQH
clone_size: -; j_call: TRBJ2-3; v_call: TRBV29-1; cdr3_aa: SVETQGTDTQY
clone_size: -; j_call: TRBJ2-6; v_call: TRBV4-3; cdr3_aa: ASSPTYSGANVLT
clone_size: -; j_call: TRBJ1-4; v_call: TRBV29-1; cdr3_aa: SVAGGNTNEKLF
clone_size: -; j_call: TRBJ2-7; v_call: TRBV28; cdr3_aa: ASSYTLLRTDYEQY
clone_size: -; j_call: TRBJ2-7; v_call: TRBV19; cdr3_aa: ASSIGLAGSYEQY
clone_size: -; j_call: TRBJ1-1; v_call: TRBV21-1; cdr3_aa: ASSPGQGADDTEAF
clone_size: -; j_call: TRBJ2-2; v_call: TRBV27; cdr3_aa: ASRQGMHTGELF
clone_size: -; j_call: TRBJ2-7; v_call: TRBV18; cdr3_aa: ASSRGGSYEQY
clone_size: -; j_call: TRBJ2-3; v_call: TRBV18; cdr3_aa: ASSRPNLAGGHGADTQY
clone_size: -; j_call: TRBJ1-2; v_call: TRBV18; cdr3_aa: ASSPTTDYGYT
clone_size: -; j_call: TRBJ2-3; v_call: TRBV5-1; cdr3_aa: ASSSGTSGHTQY
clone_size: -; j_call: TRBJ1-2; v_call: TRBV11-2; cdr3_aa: ASSLRDSYGYT
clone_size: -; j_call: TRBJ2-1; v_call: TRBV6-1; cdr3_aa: ASSPRPYYNEQF
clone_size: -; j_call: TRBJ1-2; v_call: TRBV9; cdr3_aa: ASSVVGGGASGYT
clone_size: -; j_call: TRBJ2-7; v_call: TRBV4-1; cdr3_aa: ASSHTITRDFTYEQY
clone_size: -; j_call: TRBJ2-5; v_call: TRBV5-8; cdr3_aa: ASSLYGLQGLETQY
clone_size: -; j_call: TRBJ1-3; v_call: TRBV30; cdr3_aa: ACRPADSGNTIY